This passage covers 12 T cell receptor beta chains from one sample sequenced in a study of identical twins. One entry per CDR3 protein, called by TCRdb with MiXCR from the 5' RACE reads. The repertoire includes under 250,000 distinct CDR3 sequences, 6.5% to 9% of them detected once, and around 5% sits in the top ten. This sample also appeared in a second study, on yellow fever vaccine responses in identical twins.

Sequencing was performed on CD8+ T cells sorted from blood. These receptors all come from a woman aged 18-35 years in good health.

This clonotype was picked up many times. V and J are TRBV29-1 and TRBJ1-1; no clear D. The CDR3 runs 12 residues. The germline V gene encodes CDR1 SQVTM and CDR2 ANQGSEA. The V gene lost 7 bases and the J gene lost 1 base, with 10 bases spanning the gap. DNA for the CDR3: TGCAGCGCGCTTCAAACGAACACTGAAGCTTTCTTT. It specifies CSALQTNTEAFF.

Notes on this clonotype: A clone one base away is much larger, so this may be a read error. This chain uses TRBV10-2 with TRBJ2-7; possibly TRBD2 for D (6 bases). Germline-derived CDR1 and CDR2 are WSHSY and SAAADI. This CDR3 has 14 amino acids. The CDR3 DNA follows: TGCGCCACCAGTGAATCGGGGCGGGGAAACGAGCAGTACGTC. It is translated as CATSESGRGNEQYV.

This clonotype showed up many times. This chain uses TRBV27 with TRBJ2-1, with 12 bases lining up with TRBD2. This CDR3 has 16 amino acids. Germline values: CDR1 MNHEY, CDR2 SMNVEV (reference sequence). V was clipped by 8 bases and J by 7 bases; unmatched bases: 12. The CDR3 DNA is TGTGCCAGCGGCCCCGGACTAGCGGGGCCTTGGAATGAGCAGTTCTTC. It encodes CASGPGLAGPWNEQFF.

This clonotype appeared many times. The CDR3 sequence is CASTLGLQETQYF. The CDR3 DNA reads TGTGCCAGCACGTTGGGCCTCCAAGAGACCCAGTACTTC. This chain joins TRBV12-3 or TRBV12-4 and TRBJ2-5; unclear D gene. V dropped 7 bases and J dropped 1 base, with 10 bases sitting between them. The CDR3 runs 13 residues.

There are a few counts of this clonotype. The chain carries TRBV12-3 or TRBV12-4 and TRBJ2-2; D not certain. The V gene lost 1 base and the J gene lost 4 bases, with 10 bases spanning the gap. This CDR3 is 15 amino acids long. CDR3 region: CASSLETLGTGELFF. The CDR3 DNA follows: TGTGCCAGCAGTTTAGAGACGTTAGGCACCGGGGAGCTGTTTTTT.

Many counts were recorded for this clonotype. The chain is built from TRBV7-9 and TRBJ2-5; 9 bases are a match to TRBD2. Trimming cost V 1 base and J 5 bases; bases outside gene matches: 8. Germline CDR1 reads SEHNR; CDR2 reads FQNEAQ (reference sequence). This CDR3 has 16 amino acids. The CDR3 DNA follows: TGTGCCAGCAGCTTAGAGGTAGCGGGGGATTTGGAGACCCAGTACTTC. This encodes CASSLEVAGDLETQYF. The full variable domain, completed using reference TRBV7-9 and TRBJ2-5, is DTGVSQNPRHKITKRGQNVTFRCDPISEHNRLYWYRQTLGQGPEFLTYFQNEAQLEKSRLLSDRFSAERPKGSFSTLEIQRTEQGDSAMYLCASSLEVAGDLETQYFGPGTRLLVL.

CDR3 loop: CASSEDPKGDLRGYTF. The CDR3 DNA reads as TGTGCCAGCAGTGAGGATCCGAAGGGGGACCTGAGGGGCTACACCTTC. The V and J genes are TRBV2 and TRBJ1-2, with D possibly TRBD1 on 6 matching bases. Trimming stripped 3 bases from V and 8 bases from J, with 22 bases between. This CDR3 is built from 16 residues. Germline V lookup: CDR1 SNHLY, CDR2 FYNNEI.

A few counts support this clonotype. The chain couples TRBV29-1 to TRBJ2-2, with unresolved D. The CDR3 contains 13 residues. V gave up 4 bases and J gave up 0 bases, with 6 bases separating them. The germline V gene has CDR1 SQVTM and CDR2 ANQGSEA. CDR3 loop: CSVGAANTGELFF. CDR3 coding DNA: TGCAGCGTTGGGGCGGCGAACACCGGGGAGCTGTTTTTT.

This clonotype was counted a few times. The CDR3 loop is CASSLSSTSGYNEQFF. The DNA of the CDR3 is TGTGCCAGCAGCTTAAGTTCCACTAGCGGTTACAATGAGCAGTTCTTC. This rearrangement joins TRBV7-3 to TRBJ2-1, with 8 bases fitting TRBD2. The CDR3 loop spans 16 amino acids. Germline CDR1 reads SGHTA; CDR2 reads FQGTGA. Germline trimming cut 1 base from V and 4 bases from J; bases unmatched to any gene: 6.

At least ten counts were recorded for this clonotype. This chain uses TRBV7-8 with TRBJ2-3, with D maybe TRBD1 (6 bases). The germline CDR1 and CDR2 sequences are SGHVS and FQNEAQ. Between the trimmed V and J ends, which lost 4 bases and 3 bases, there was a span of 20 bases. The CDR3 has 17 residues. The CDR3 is CASSSPRTGTITDTQYF. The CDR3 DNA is TGTGCCAGCAGCTCCCCGAGGACCGGGACAATTACAGATACGCAGTATTTT. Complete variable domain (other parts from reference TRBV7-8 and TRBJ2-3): GAGVSQSPRYKVAKRGQDVALRCDPISGHVSLFWYQQALGQGPEFLTYFQNEAQLDKSGLPSDRFFAERPEGSVSTLKIQRTQQEDSAVYLCASSSPRTGTITDTQYFGPGTRLTVL.

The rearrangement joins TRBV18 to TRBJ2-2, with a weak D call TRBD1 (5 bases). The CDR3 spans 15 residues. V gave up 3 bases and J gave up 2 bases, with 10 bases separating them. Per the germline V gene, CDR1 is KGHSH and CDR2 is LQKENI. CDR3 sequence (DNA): TGTGCCAGCTCACCGCTGACAGCAAACACCGGGGAGCTGTTTTTT. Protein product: CASSPLTANTGELFF.

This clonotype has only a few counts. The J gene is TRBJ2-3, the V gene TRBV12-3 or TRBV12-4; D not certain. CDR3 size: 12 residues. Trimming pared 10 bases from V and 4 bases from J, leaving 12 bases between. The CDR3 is CATRELADTQYF. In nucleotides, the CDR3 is TGTGCCACCAGAGAGTTGGCAGATACGCAGTATTTT.